This TCR beta chain was retrieved from a study of T cells after yellow fever vaccination. Broader study findings: Post-booster repertoires contained most primary-vaccination clones again (about 95% CD4, 88% CD8).

This clonotype was recorded a few times. Its antigen is as yet unknown. TCRdb re-called the 5' RACE reads through MiXCR, storing one row per CDR3 protein. The repertoire holds some 560,000 distinct CDR3 sequences, with around a sixth as singletons. V lost 1 base to trimming and J lost 0 bases, with 10 bases between them. CDR3 length: 16 residues. Germline assignment: CDR1 LNHNV and CDR2 YYDKDF (reference sequence). The chain is built from TRBV15 and TRBJ2-1, with D perhaps TRBD2 (5 bases). The specimen comprised PBMCs, sampled 4 to 6 days after the first yellow fever vaccination. The clonotype was recovered from a young man who received the YFV17D yellow fever vaccine. CDR3 in amino acids: CATSRGERGSYNEQFF. The CDR3 DNA follows: TGTGCCACCAGCAGAGGGGAGCGCGGCTCCTACAATGAGCAGTTCTTC.